This TCR beta chain was found in a study of T cell repertoires and Cas9 in healthy adults. For the study at large: Multi-effector potency, cytotoxicity and lineage were assessed in SpCas9-reactive CD4 and CD8 T cells.

As for this clone: Its target is unknown.

The method was immunoSEQ multiplex PCR; TCRdb's version includes in-frame clones alone and lacks a portion of them. The sample shows some 21,000 clones, about nine tenths of them seen only once. Broader study findings: SpCas9-reactive regulatory T cells reportedly mitigated SpCas9-reactive effector T cells in vitro.

The CDR3 totals 12 residues. Germline CDR1 and CDR2: SGHTA and FQGTGA. The sequence derives from a human donor in good health. The sequenced sample was CD4+ effector T cells (CD127+, CD25-, CD137-, CD154-) from PBMCs; culture status not recorded. The chain carries TRBV7-3 and TRBJ2-5, with D maybe TRBD2 (6 bases). The DNA end lines up better with TRBJ2-7; the J call may be wrong. CDR3 protein: CASSSGLGEQYF. The DNA for the CDR3 is TGTGCCAGCAGCTCGGGACTGGGCGAGCAGTACTTC.